The 18 T cell receptor beta chains below were found in one sample sequenced in a study of blood T cell repertoires in COVID-19. TCRdb keeps only in-frame clones here, not all; method: immunoSEQ multiplex PCR. Of over 200,000 clones listed, 70% to 90% were seen once; the top ten hold roughly 12%. Input material: peripheral blood. The receptors derive from a woman aged 18-35 years who had recovered from COVID-19.

The rearrangement joins TRBV29-1 to TRBJ2-3, with a weak D call TRBD1 (5 bases). The length of the CDR3 is 13 residues. CDR1 SQVTM and CDR2 ANQGSEA come from the germline V gene. Trimming took 5 bases from V and 3 from J, leaving 12 bases between them. CDR3 protein: CSVRGRATDTQYF. CDR3 nucleotides: TGCAGCGTTAGAGGCAGGGCAACAGATACGCAGTATTTT.

The chain employs TRBV10-3 and TRBJ2-6; TRBD1 agrees at 9 bases. CDR1 and CDR2 (germline): ENHRY, SYGVKD. The CDR3 runs to 16 residues. V lost 6 bases to trimming and J lost 4 bases; unmatched junction nucleotides: 7. CDR3 DNA: TGTGCCATCAGACAGGGGGCATTCATAGGGGCCAACGTCCTGACTTTC. Translating gives CAIRQGAFIGANVLTF.

CDR3 loop: CASSPPKSYEQYF. The CDR3 DNA reads TGTGCCAGCAGCCCACCTAAGTCCTACGAGCAGTACTTC. The chain links TRBV7-2 to TRBJ2-7; D uncertain. V lost 5 bases, J lost 1 base, and 9 bases lay in between. CDR3 length: 13 residues. Looked up from germline, CDR1 is SGHTA and CDR2 is FQGNSA.

V gene TRBV7-2 combines with J gene TRBJ1-6, with unresolved D. Per germline, CDR1 SGHTA and CDR2 FQGNSA. The CDR3 has 12 residues. The germline V and J ends were trimmed by 3 bases and 11 bases, with 8 bases remaining between them. The CDR3 DNA reads as TGTGCCAGCAGCTTCCAGGATCCACCCCTCCACTTT. Translating it yields CASSFQDPPLHF.

CDR3 nucleotides: TGTGCCAGCAGTTTCGGACTAGCGGTCTACAATGAGCAGTTCTTC. Amino acid sequence: CASSFGLAVYNEQFF. The V gene is TRBV27, the J gene TRBJ2-1, with 10 bases matching TRBD2. This CDR3 is 15 amino acids long. CDR1 and CDR2 from the germline V gene are MNHEY and SMNVEV (reference sequence). With V trimmed by 3 bases and J by 3 bases, 2 bases remained unmatched.

The chain carries TRBV2 and TRBJ1-2, with 9 bases identical to TRBD1. The trim removed 6 bases at V and 4 bases at J, leaving 6 bases unmatched. Germline V gives CDR1 SNHLY, CDR2 FYNNEI. The CDR3 loop spans 14 amino acids. Here the CDR3 DNA reads TGTGCCAGCAGCCTACAGGGGGCTACCTATGGCTACACCTTC. Translation: CASSLQGATYGYTF.

V is TRBV19 and J is TRBJ1-2, with TRBD1 identical over 8 bases. V was pared by 6 bases and J by 6 bases, with 12 bases of the junction left unmatched. CDR3 length: 15 amino acids. From germline, CDR1 is LNHDA and CDR2 SQIVND (reference sequence). CDR3 sequence: CASRMKDRELHGYTF. The CDR3 bases are TGTGCCAGTAGGATGAAGGACAGGGAGCTTCATGGCTACACCTTC.

The rearrangement links TRBV6-2 or TRBV6-3 to TRBJ2-5, with D maybe TRBD1 (5 bases). Germline-derived CDR1 and CDR2 are MNHEY and SVGEGT. Trimming removed 5 bases from V and 0 bases from J, with 10 bases in between. The CDR3 extends over 14 amino acids. CDR3 in amino acids: CASSKGPNQETQYF. CDR3 DNA sequence: TGTGCCAGCAGTAAGGGGCCTAACCAAGAGACCCAGTACTTC.

This chain connects TRBV11-2 to TRBJ2-7; TRBD2 aligns across 12 bases. Germline values: CDR1 SGHAT, CDR2 FQNNGV. V gave up 2 bases and J gave up 4 bases; unmatched junction bases: 12. The CDR3 totals 18 residues. CDR3 loop: CASSLTLLAGGKTYEQYF. The DNA for the CDR3 is TGTGCCAGCAGCTTAACCCTTCTAGCGGGAGGGAAGACTTACGAGCAGTACTTC.

The chain employs TRBV19 and TRBJ2-1; the D gene is possibly TRBD2 (6 bases). This CDR3 has 15 residues. Germline values: CDR1 LNHDA, CDR2 SQIVND (reference sequence). Trimming shortened V by 6 bases and J by 8 bases, and 20 bases separated the two germline ends. Here the CDR3 DNA reads TGTGCCAGTAGCTTCCAAGCGGGCCACCGTGATGAGCAGTTCTTC. Residues: CASSFQAGHRDEQFF. Full variable domain (rest looked up from reference TRBV19 and TRBJ2-1): DGGITQSPKYLFRKEGQNVTLSCEQNLNHDAMYWYRQDPGQGLRLIYYSQIVNDFQKGDIAEGYSVSREKKESFPLTVTSAQKNPTAFYLCASSFQAGHRDEQFFGPGTRLTVL.

The V call is TRBV30, the J call TRBJ2-5; possibly TRBD1 for D (6 bases). The V gene lost 1 base and the J gene lost 5 bases, with 23 bases spanning the gap. In germline, CDR1 is GTSNPN, CDR2 SVGIG (reference sequence). CDR3 size: 17 residues. The CDR3: CAWSAEKKYGTKETQYF. The CDR3 region has the DNA TGTGCCTGGAGTGCCGAAAAAAAATACGGGACAAAGGAGACCCAGTACTTC.

This chain connects TRBV7-6 to TRBJ2-1; 13 positions match TRBD2. The CDR3 covers 16 residues. Trimming removed 5 bases from V and 3 bases from J; junction bases left unmatched: 4. The V gene's germline CDR1 is SGHVS and CDR2 FNYEAQ. The CDR3, as DNA: TGTGCCAGCAGCATGGGACTAGCGGGGAGCTACAATGAGCAGTTCTTC. Translation: CASSMGLAGSYNEQFF.

V usage is TRBV30 and J usage is TRBJ2-2; tentative D call: TRBD2 (6 bases). V was cut by 8 bases and J by 3 bases, with 16 bases left in between. CDR1 is GTSNPN and CDR2 is SVGIG in the germline V gene (reference sequence). CDR3 length: 14 amino acids. The CDR3 loop is CARGREVDTGELFF. The CDR3 DNA sequence: TGTGCCCGGGGAAGGGAGGTGGACACCGGGGAGCTGTTTTTT.

For the CDR3, the DNA is TGTGCCATCACCGGGGGGGTAAGCTCCTACAATGAGCAGTTCTTC. Amino acid sequence: CAITGGVSSYNEQFF. The rearrangement joins TRBV10-3 to TRBJ2-1; 8 nucleotides match TRBD2. Germline trimming cut 7 bases from V and 0 bases from J; bases unmatched to any gene: 5. CDR3 length: 15 residues. CDR1 is ENHRY and CDR2 is SYGVKD in the germline V gene.

The chain recombines TRBV12-3 or TRBV12-4 with TRBJ1-2, with D hard to call. The CDR3 has 12 residues. Trimming left V 3 bases short and J 4 bases short, with 6 bases between. The CDR3 DNA reads TGTGCCAGCAGTTTTTACAGCTATGGCTACACCTTC. Protein sequence: CASSFYSYGYTF.

This chain uses TRBV4-2 with TRBJ2-1, with TRBD2 matching over 8 bases. The CDR3 runs to 14 residues. Germline loops: CDR1 LGHNA, CDR2 YNFKEQ. J lost 6 bases, V lost 1 base, and 2 bases had no gene match. CDR3 protein: CASSQGGLVNEQFF. The DNA of the CDR3 is TGTGCCAGCAGCCAAGGGGGACTAGTCAATGAGCAGTTCTTC.

This clone occurred many times. The CDR3 DNA is TGTGCCAGCAGTGAAGCGAGTAGCGGGGGCTACGAGCAGTACTTC. This encodes CASSEASSGGYEQYF. This rearrangement joins TRBV6-1 to TRBJ2-7; 9 bases fit TRBD2. CDR1 is MNHNS, CDR2 SASEGT, per germline. Trimming at V came to 0 bases and at J to 3 bases, leaving 3 bases not matched to a gene. The length of the CDR3 is 15 residues.

The chain employs TRBV28 and TRBJ2-7, with TRBD2 as a possible D gene (5 bases). V was clipped by 5 bases and J by 2 bases, with 13 bases between them. The CDR3 consists of 14 residues. The germline gives CDR1 MDHEN, CDR2 SYDVKM. CDR3: CASSRSRGTYEQYF. DNA for the CDR3: TGTGCCAGCAGTCGATCGAGAGGGACCTACGAGCAGTACTTC.